This record covers a single TCR beta chain. The antigen is unknown. CDR1 is GTSNPN and CDR2 is SVGIG in the germline V gene (reference sequence). The CDR3 spans 15 residues. V lost 1 base, J lost 3 bases, and 8 bases stayed unmatched. This sample stems from a study of T cells in localized non-small cell lung cancer. Sequencing was performed with immunoSEQ multiplex PCR; in TCRdb, only in-frame clones are kept and a portion is missing. Counted here are more than 1,500 clones, 23% occurring once; the ten biggest clones make up roughly 15%. Study-level results: Highest T cell clonality was seen in uninvolved adjacent lung, surpassing that measured in tumor. Owing to sequencing of a solitary tumor region, heterogeneity cannot be discounted. Higher T cell density in the blood was associated with longer overall survival, whereas higher adjacent-lung clonality associated with shorter survival. Researchers found a median around 61 of the top 100 tumor clones in adjacent lung.

The chain has TRBV30 and TRBJ1-1, with 7 bases that match TRBD1. This receptor was obtained from a female donor older than 55 with stage II lung adenocarcinoma. Sequencing was performed on normal lung tissue next to the tumor, taken before any cancer treatment. The CDR3 DNA reads TGTGCCTGGAGTGGTCAACCAGGGGGATACACTGAAGCTTTCTTT. Translating it yields CAWSGQPGGYTEAFF.